The 30 T cell receptor beta chains given below trace back to one sample, sequenced in a study of T cells expressing NK-cell markers (dated by TCRdb to the early 2020s). Libraries were prepared through 5' RACE. These reads were obtained on an Illumina HiSeq 2000. TCRdb reprocessed the reads into one record per CDR3 protein sequence, lacking DNA. The record for this sample contains about 190,000 distinct CDR3 sequences. In total, the top ten clones hold around 21% of the sample. Sequencing used blood T cells: a sorted CD56 or NKG2C T cell subset, CD4+ or CD8+ T cells, or bulk PBMC T cells (not recorded which). The source is a man aged 18-75 years in good health.

J is TRBJ2-7 and V is TRBV2; the D call of TRBD2 rests on TCRdb alone, since no DNA is present to check it. Germline V CDR1 and CDR2: SNHLY, FYNNEI. The length of the CDR3 is 15 residues. The CDR3 is CASSRGTSGLYEQYF.

V and J are TRBV7-9 and TRBJ1-2; TCRdb's D gene call, TRBD1, goes unchecked for lack of DNA. The length of the CDR3 is 13 residues. From germline, CDR1 is SEHNR and CDR2 FQNEAQ (reference sequence). This CDR3 reads CASSPTGYYGYTF.

The V gene is TRBV5-1, the J gene TRBJ1-2; TCRdb's assignment of TRBD1 cannot be checked, as there is no DNA. This CDR3 region has 11 residues. Germline lookup yields CDR1 SGHRS and CDR2 YFSETQ. CDR3 residues: CHSGQLDGYTF.

The V gene is TRBV12-3 or TRBV12-4, the J gene TRBJ2-3; the TCRdb call, TRBD2, lacks DNA for checking. The CDR3 totals 16 residues. This chain's CDR3 is CASSLRLAGVPDTQYF.

The chain couples TRBV29-1 to TRBJ2-3; TCRdb lists TRBD2, though no DNA is available to test this call. The CDR3 has 17 residues. Germline assignment: CDR1 SQVTM and CDR2 ANQGSEA. The CDR3 reads CSVEDPASGGVTDTQYF.

The rearrangement uses TRBV5-4 and TRBJ2-5; no DNA is available, so the TRBD1 call from TCRdb remains unchecked. Germline CDR1 is SGHNT and CDR2 is YYREEE (reference sequence). CDR3 length equals 16 residues. CDR3 region: CASSRGQGKEQGTQYF.

The rearrangement joins TRBV7-9 to TRBJ1-1. The CDR3 runs to 14 residues. Germline V CDR1 and CDR2: SEHNR, FQNEAQ (reference sequence). This CDR3 reads CASSPPLVSAEAFF. Using reference TRBV7-9 and TRBJ1-1 for the parts outside the CDR3, the full variable domain is DTGVSQNPRHKITKRGQNVTFRCDPISEHNRLYWYRQTLGQGPEFLTYFQNEAQLEKSRLLSDRFSAERPKGSFSTLEIQRTEQGDSAMYLCASSPPLVSAEAFFGQGTRLTVV.

The chain links TRBV5-4 to TRBJ2-4; TCRdb picks TRBD2, but there is no DNA to check that call. CDR1 is SGHNT, CDR2 YYREEE, per germline (reference sequence). CDR3 length: 17 residues. The CDR3 reads CASSLLGTTLAKNIQYF. The full variable domain, with the rest looked up from reference TRBV5-4 and TRBJ2-4, is ETGVTQSPTHLIKTRGQQVTLRCSSQSGHNTVSWYQQALGQGPQFIFQYYREEENGRGNFPPRFSGLQFPNYSSELNVNALELDDSALYLCASSLLGTTLAKNIQYFGAGTRLSVL.

V is TRBV27 and J is TRBJ2-1; checking the TCRdb D call of TRBD1 is not possible without DNA. The CDR3 consists of 12 residues. Germline V gene sequence: CDR1 MNHEY, CDR2 SMNVEV (reference sequence). The CDR3 is CASSRTGNEQFF.

This sequence joins TRBV28 and TRBJ2-2; checking the TCRdb D call of TRBD1 is not possible without DNA. This CDR3 region has 16 residues. Looked up from germline, CDR1 is MDHEN and CDR2 is SYDVKM. CDR3 residues: CASSLEAGDPTGELFF. Together with reference TRBV28 and TRBJ2-2, the CDR3 gives the full variable domain: DVKVTQSSRYLVKRTGEKVFLECVQDMDHENMFWYRQDPGLGLRLIYFSYDVKMKEKGDIPEGYSVSREKKERFSLILESASTNQTSMYLCASSLEAGDPTGELFFGEGSRLTVL.

This chain uses TRBV5-5 with TRBJ2-2; absent DNA, TCRdb's TRBD2 call cannot be checked. The CDR3 runs 14 residues. Germline V CDR1 and CDR2: SGHKS, YYEKEE (reference sequence). CDR3 sequence: CASRSGPYTGELFF. Filled out from reference TRBV5-5 and TRBJ2-2, the complete variable domain reads DAGVTQSPTHLIKTRGQQVTLRCSPISGHKSVSWYQQVLGQGPQFIFQYYEKEERGRGNFPDRFSARQFPNYSSELNVNALLLGDSALYLCASRSGPYTGELFFGEGSRLTVL.

This chain links TRBV3-1 with TRBJ2-1; TCRdb indicates TRBD1, and absent DNA this call remains unverified. Germline-derived CDR1 and CDR2 are LGHDT and YNNKEL (reference sequence). The CDR3 has 17 residues. CDR3: CASSQDHRGGVYNEQFF.

The V call is TRBV4-1, the J call TRBJ1-2; TCRdb outputs TRBD1, but without DNA this stays unchecked. Germline CDR1 and CDR2: MGHRA and YSYEKL. CDR3 length equals 15 residues. CDR3 protein: CASTTSGQGDYGYTF.

The chain has TRBV19 and TRBJ2-7; checking the TCRdb D call of TRBD1 is not possible without DNA. The CDR3 totals 14 residues. CDR1 and CDR2 (germline): LNHDA, SQIVND (reference sequence). CDR3 region: CASSIGKGANEQYF.

The rearrangement links TRBV7-6 to TRBJ2-3; TCRdb's D gene call, TRBD1, goes unchecked for lack of DNA. Germline CDR1 and CDR2: SGHVS and FNYEAQ. The CDR3 spans 16 residues. This chain's CDR3 is CASSLEGPTRTDTQYF.

The chain links TRBV27 to TRBJ1-2. The CDR3 sequence is 15 residues long. Germline assignment: CDR1 MNHEY and CDR2 SMNVEV (reference sequence). CDR3 sequence: CASSFAGPGKYGYTF.

The chain employs TRBV6-1 and TRBJ1-1. The CDR3 is 17 residues long. In germline, CDR1 is MNHNS, CDR2 SASEGT. The CDR3 sequence is CASSEVRLTNLGTEAFF.

The genes are TRBV7-9 and TRBJ1-3. Germline lookup yields CDR1 SEHNR and CDR2 FQNEAQ (reference sequence). CDR3 length equals 16 residues. CDR3: CASSMIDGSSGNTIYF.

The genes are TRBV2 and TRBJ2-3; TCRdb's D call, TRBD2, is unchecked because there is no DNA. The CDR3 runs to 15 residues. Germline V gives CDR1 SNHLY, CDR2 FYNNEI. CDR3 sequence reads: CASSDSQRGGDTQYF.

The chain has TRBV7-6 and TRBJ1-3; the D gene TCRdb calls, TRBD1, cannot be checked with no DNA. The length of the CDR3 is 17 residues. CDR1 and CDR2 from the germline V gene are SGHVS and FNYEAQ. The CDR3: CASSLAPLSTDGNTIYF.

This chain connects TRBV12-3 or TRBV12-4 to TRBJ2-7; TCRdb outputs TRBD1, but without DNA this stays unchecked. This CDR3 contains 14 residues. The CDR3 here is CASSSRQDGSEQYF.

CDR3 region: CASSRAGLAQETQYF. The rearrangement links TRBV12-3 or TRBV12-4 to TRBJ2-5; the TCRdb call, TRBD1, lacks DNA for checking. The CDR3 is 15 amino acids.

This chain joins TRBV2 and TRBJ1-1; with no DNA, the TCRdb D assignment of TRBD1 cannot be verified. CDR3 length: 17 amino acids. CDR1 SNHLY and CDR2 FYNNEI come from the germline V gene. This CDR3 is CASSRDRGRVPNTEAFF. Complete variable domain (other parts from reference TRBV2 and TRBJ1-1): EPEVTQTPSHQVTQMGQEVILRCVPISNHLYFYWYRQILGQKVEFLVSFYNNEISEKSEIFDDQFSVERPDGSNFTLKIRSTKLEDSAMYFCASSRDRGRVPNTEAFFGQGTRLTVV.

The J gene is TRBJ2-7, the V gene TRBV7-7; TCRdb picks TRBD1, but there is no DNA to check that call. The CDR3 has 15 residues. Germline V CDR1 and CDR2: SSHAT, FNYEAQ (reference sequence). CDR3 amino acids: CASSRGSGAPYEQYF.

The CDR3 protein is CASTPEGSYNSPLHF. The chain uses TRBV2 and TRBJ1-6; TCRdb calls TRBD1, which cannot be checked without DNA. Germline values: CDR1 SNHLY, CDR2 FYNNEI. The CDR3 contains 15 residues.

The rearrangement uses TRBV24-1 and TRBJ2-7. Germline lookup yields CDR1 KGHDR and CDR2 SFDVKD. The CDR3 is 11 residues long. The CDR3 sequence is CATSDGAEQYF.

This chain connects TRBV2 to TRBJ2-7; TCRdb reports TRBD1, a call that lacks DNA to check it against. Germline V gene data show CDR1 as SNHLY and CDR2 as FYNNEI. CDR3 length equals 13 residues. The CDR3 reads CASYDRDSYEQYF.

V and J are TRBV12-3 or TRBV12-4 and TRBJ2-4; no DNA is available, so the TRBD1 call from TCRdb remains unchecked. The CDR3 length is 12 residues. The CDR3 sequence: CASGLRGNIQYF.

The V gene is TRBV15, the J gene TRBJ2-1. The CDR3 sequence is 15 residues long. Germline V gene data show CDR1 as LNHNV and CDR2 as YYDKDF (reference sequence). CDR3 in amino acids: CATSRRGSSYNEQFF.

The chain links TRBV4-2 to TRBJ2-3; TCRdb lists TRBD1, though no DNA is available to test this call. The CDR3 has 15 residues. Per germline, CDR1 LGHNA and CDR2 YNFKEQ. The CDR3 spells CASSQDWPGADTQYF.